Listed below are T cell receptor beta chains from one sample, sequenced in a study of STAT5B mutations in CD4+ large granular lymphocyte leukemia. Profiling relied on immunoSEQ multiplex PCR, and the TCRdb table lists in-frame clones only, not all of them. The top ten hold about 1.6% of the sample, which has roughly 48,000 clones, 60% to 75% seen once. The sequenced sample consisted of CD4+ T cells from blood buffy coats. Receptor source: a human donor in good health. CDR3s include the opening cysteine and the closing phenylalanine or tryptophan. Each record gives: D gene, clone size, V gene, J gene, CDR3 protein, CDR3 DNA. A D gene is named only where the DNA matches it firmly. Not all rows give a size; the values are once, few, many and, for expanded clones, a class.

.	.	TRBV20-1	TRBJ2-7	CSAYDREQYF	TGCAGTGCTTATGACAGGGAGCAGTACTTC
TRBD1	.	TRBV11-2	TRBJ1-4	CASSLDPGGDEKLFF	TGTGCCAGCAGCTTAGATCCAGGGGGCGATGAAAAACTGTTTTTT
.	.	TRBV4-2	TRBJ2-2	CASSQETADLRPAGELFF	TGTGCCAGCAGCCAAGAAACGGCCGACTTACGCCCGGCAGGGGAGCTGTTTTTT
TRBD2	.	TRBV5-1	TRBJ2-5	CASRLLAGEETQYF	TGCGCCAGCCGACTACTAGCGGGGGAAGAGACCCAGTACTTC
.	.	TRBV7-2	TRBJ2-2	CASSLSRGNTGELFF	TGTGCCAGCAGCTTATCTCGCGGGAACACCGGGGAGCTGTTTTTT
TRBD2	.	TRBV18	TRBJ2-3	CASSPGGGRTDTQYF	TGTGCCAGCTCACCAGGCGGGGGACGCACAGATACGCAGTATTTT
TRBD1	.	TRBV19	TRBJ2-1	CASSTTGGDEQFF	TGTGCCAGTAGTACCACAGGGGGTGATGAGCAGTTCTTC
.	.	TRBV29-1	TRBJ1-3	CSVELGVENTIYF	TGCAGCGTTGAACTGGGGGTGGAAAACACCATATATTTT
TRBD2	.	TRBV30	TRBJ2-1	CAWSPIAGGIRNEQFF	TGTGCCTGGAGCCCCATAGCGGGGGGGATCCGGAATGAGCAGTTCTTC
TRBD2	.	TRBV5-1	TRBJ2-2	CASSPSERRGGRGTGELFF	TGCGCCAGCAGCCCTTCCGAGCGGCGGGGGGGTCGTGGCACCGGGGAGCTGTTTTTT
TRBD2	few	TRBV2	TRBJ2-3	CASSRLAGITDTQYF	TGTGCCAGCAGTCGACTAGCGGGGATTACAGATACGCAGTATTTT
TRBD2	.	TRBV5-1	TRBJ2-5	CASSFGTSGGWRETQYF	TGCGCCAGCAGCTTCGGGACTAGCGGGGGCTGGAGAGAGACCCAGTACTTC
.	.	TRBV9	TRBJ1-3	CASSLLGGSGNTIYF	TGTGCCAGCAGCCTCCTGGGTGGCTCTGGAAACACCATATATTTT
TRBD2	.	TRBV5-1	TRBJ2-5	CASSLVLAGEETQYF	TGCGCCAGCAGCTTGGTTCTAGCGGGGGAAGAGACCCAGTACTTC
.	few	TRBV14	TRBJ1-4	CASRRTGMWPNEKLFF	TGTGCCAGCAGACGAACAGGGATGTGGCCTAATGAAAAACTGTTTTTT
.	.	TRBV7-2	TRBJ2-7	CASSAGRTDGGAEQYF	TGTGCCAGCAGCGCGGGGCGGACCGACGGTGGGGCCGAGCAGTACTTC
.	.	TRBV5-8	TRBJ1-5	CASSFGSGQPQHF	TGTGCCAGCAGCTTTGGGTCCGGGCAGCCCCAGCATTTT
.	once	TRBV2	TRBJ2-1	CASGGLPYNEQFF	TGTGCCAGCGGGGGCCTCCCCTACAATGAGCAGTTCTTC
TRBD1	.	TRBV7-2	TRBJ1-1	CASSRDRVNTEAFF	TGTGCCAGCAGCCGGGACAGGGTTAACACTGAAGCTTTCTTT
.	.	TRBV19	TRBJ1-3	CASSIAGGNTIYF	TGTGCCAGTAGTATAGCGGGTGGAAACACCATATATTTT
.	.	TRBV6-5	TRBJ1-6	CASTKERYNSPLHF	TGTGCCAGCACCAAAGAGCGGTATAATTCACCCCTCCACTTT
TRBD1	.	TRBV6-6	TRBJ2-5	CASSLSEGGEGTQYF	TGTGCCAGCAGCCTATCCGAAGGGGGCGAGGGCACCCAGTACTTC
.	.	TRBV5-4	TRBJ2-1	CASSLVGEQFF	TGTGCCAGCAGCTTGGTCGGGGAGCAGTTCTTC
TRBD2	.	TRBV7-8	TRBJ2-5	CASSLAMIAGHQETQYF	TGTGCCAGCAGCTTAGCGATGATAGCGGGGCACCAAGAGACCCAGTACTTC
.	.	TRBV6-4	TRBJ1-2	CASSPGYHYGYTF	TGTGCCAGCAGCCCTGGATATCACTATGGCTACACCTTC
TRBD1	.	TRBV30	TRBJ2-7	CAWSVQDRGKQYF	TGTGCCTGGAGTGTACAGGACAGGGGTAAGCAGTACTTC
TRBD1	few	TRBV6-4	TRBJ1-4	CASSPQGGEKLFF	TGTGCCAGCAGTCCCCAGGGGGGTGAAAAACTGTTTTTT
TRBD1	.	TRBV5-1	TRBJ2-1	CASSLGWTGGNEQFF	TGCGCCAGCAGCTTGGGCTGGACAGGCGGGAATGAGCAGTTCTTC
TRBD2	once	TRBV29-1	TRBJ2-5	CSAMTSSTETQYF	TGCAGCGCCATGACTAGCAGTACTGAGACCCAGTACTTC
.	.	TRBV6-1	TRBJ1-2	CASRTDGNYGYTF	TGTGCCAGCAGGACCGACGGGAACTATGGCTACACCTTC
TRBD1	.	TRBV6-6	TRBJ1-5	CASSYTQDREYQPQHF	TGTGCCAGCAGTTACACCCAGGACAGGGAATATCAGCCCCAGCATTTT
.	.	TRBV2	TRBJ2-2	CASRTGQGGTGELFF	TGTGCCAGCAGGACCGGACAGGGAGGGACCGGGGAGCTGTTTTTT
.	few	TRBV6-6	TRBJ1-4	CAARGTENEKLFF	TGTGCCGCCCGGGGGACGGAAAATGAAAAACTGTTTTTT
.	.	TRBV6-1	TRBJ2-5	CASSEGSGRQETQYF	TGTGCCAGCAGTGAGGGCTCCGGGCGACAGGAGACCCAGTACTTC
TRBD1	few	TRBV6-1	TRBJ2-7	CATEGTGAYEQYF	TGTGCCACGGAGGGGACAGGGGCCTACGAGCAGTACTTC
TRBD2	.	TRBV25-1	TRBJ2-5	CASSATLAGGQETQYF	TGTGCCAGCAGTGCCACTTTAGCGGGGGGCCAAGAGACCCAGTACTTC
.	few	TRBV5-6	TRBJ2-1	CASTGRVQYNEQFF	TGTGCCAGCACCGGCAGGGTCCAATACAATGAGCAGTTCTTC
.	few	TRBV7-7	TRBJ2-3	CASSLNQGDTQYF	TGTGCTAGCAGCTTAAATCAGGGAGATACGCAGTATTTT
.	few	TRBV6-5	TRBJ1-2	CASSSTSGGYTF	TGTGCCAGCAGTTCGACCAGCGGTGGCTACACCTTC
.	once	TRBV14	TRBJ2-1	CASSPGAGRGEQFF	TGTGCCAGCAGCCCCGGTGCAGGGCGAGGTGAGCAGTTCTTC
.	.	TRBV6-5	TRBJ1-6	CASSYRGSGSPLHF	TGTGCCAGCAGTTACAGGGGTTCCGGTTCACCCCTCCACTTT
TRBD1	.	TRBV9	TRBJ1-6	CASGDRGGSPSSYNSPLHF	TGTGCCAGTGGGGACAGGGGGGGATCACCGAGCTCCTATAATTCACCCCTCCACTTT
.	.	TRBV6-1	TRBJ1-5	CASSDRLKAGFGNQPQHF	TGTGCCAGCAGTGATAGACTGAAGGCGGGCTTTGGCAATCAGCCCCAGCATTTT
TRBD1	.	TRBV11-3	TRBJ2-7	CASSLGGTGARHYEQYF	TGTGCCAGCAGCTTAGGGGGGACAGGGGCCCGCCACTACGAGCAGTACTTC
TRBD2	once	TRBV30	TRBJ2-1	CAWSRGGYNEQFF	TGTGCCTGGTCTCGGGGGGGGTACAATGAGCAGTTCTTC
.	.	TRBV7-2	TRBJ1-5	CASSSNSNQPQHF	TGTGCCAGCAGCTCCAATAGCAATCAGCCCCAGCATTTT
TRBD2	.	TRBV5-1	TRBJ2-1	CASSLQSLAGGPSEQFF	TGCGCCAGCAGCTTGCAGTCGCTAGCGGGGGGGCCGAGTGAGCAGTTCTTC
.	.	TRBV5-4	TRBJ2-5	CASSKEGETQYF	TGTGCCAGCAGCAAAGAGGGGGAGACCCAGTACTTC
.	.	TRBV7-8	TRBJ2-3	CASSLKRVTDTQYF	TGTGCCAGCAGCTTGAAGCGGGTCACAGATACGCAGTATTTT
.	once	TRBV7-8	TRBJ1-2	CASSPAQVWGYTF	TGTGCCAGCAGCCCCGCTCAGGTTTGGGGCTACACCTTC
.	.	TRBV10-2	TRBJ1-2	CASSEILSQDYGYTF	TGCGCCAGCAGTGAAATCCTCAGCCAAGACTATGGCTACACCTTC
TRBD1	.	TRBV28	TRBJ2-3	CASRDRAGTDTQYF	TGTGCCAGCAGGGACAGGGCGGGCACAGATACGCAGTATTTT
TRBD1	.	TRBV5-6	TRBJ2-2	CASSSTLPGQGRTGGELFF	TGTGCCAGCAGCTCGACGCTCCCGGGACAGGGAAGAACGGGCGGGGAGCTGTTTTTT
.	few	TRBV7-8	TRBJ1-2	CASSLRVTAYGYTF	TGTGCCAGCAGCTTACGGGTGACAGCGTATGGCTACACCTTC
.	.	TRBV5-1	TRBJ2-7	CASSLNGAYEQYF	TGCGCCAGCAGCTTGAACGGTGCCTACGAGCAGTACTTC
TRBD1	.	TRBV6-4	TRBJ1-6	CASSDSTGVNSPLHF	TGTGCCAGCAGTGACTCCACAGGGGTAAATTCACCCCTCCACTTT
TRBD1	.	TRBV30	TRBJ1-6	CAWSGGQGANSPLHF	TGTGCCTGGAGTGGGGGACAGGGGGCAAATTCACCCCTCCACTTT
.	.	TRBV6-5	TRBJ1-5	CASSYMGDQPQHF	TGTGCCAGCAGTTACATGGGGGATCAGCCCCAGCATTTT
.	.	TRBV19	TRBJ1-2	CASSTGRDYGYTF	TGTGCCAGTAGTACGGGCAGGGACTATGGCTACACCTTC
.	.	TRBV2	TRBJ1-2	CASSGGTVTGYTF	TGTGCCAGCAGTGGGGGGACGGTTACGGGCTACACCTTC